The sequence of this T cell receptor gamma chain was determined in a study of gammadelta T cells in human blood. Broader study findings: Microbial exposure reportedly appeared to drive polyclonal expansion of innate gamma-delta T cells right after birth.

By proportion, this clone is hyperexpanded. What it recognizes is unknown. TCRdb reanalysed the RT-PCR reads with CATT. The sample carries 500 to 700 gamma-chain clones, around 3.4% recorded once. Germline CDR1 is GITISATS and CDR2 is ISYDGTV (reference sequence). V shed 6 bases and J 2 bases; nucleotides not matched to a gene: 7. The CDR3 consists of 13 residues. The TCR comes from a human donor. The specimen sequenced was non-Vgamma9Vdelta2 gamma-delta T cells from adult blood. V usage is TRGV9 and J usage is TRGJ1 or TRGJ2. CDR3 nucleotide sequence: TGTGCCTTGTGGTCGTCGTATTATTATAAGAAACTCTTT. Translated, it gives CALWSSYYYKKLF.